This TCR beta chain was found in a study of shared clonotypes between healthy human individuals. Assay runs were performed at deep level. In the original workflow: Junction-only sequences produced by ImmunoSEQ had no quality scores, so filtering differed. TCRdb's table, derived via immunoSEQ multiplex PCR, lists solely in-frame clones and lacks some. From that table come the V and J calls and clone size; the DNA was used to work out D and trimming. The sample has around 2,000,000 clones; around 95% are singletons. Comments on this clone: Its antigen is not identified.

Points from the study as a whole: In the sorted subsets, rarefaction showed sequencing was incomplete despite large depth.

The CDR3 consists of 18 residues. Germline V lookup: CDR1 LGHNA, CDR2 YSLEER. The V end was cut by 0 bases, the J end by 0 bases, with 12 bases between. The specimen was naive CD4+ T cells sorted from blood. Specified subset: CD45RA+ positively selected. This receptor was identified in a man younger than 35 in good health. This chain links TRBV4-3 with TRBJ1-6; D unclear. Written as DNA, the CDR3 is TGCGCCAGCAGCCAAGAAGGAGCGGGGAGCTCCTATAATTCACCCCTCCACTTT. Amino acids: CASSQEGAGSSYNSPLHF.